These T cell receptor beta chains were read from a single sample in a study of naive and memory T cell subsets. TCRdb reprocessed the UMI-ligation and nested PCR reads via MiXCR and lists one record per CDR3 protein. This table has some 21,000 distinct CDR3 sequences, approximately 5.7% appearing once. The sample consisted of skin, taken from a tuberculin skin test site. These receptor sequences come from an adult in good health. The CDR3 runs from the conserved cysteine through the conserved F or W. Each record gives: D gene, V gene, J gene, clone size, CDR3 DNA, CDR3 protein. A D gene is named only where the DNA matches it firmly. Part of the rows lack a size; the others show once, few, many or a class for expanded clones.

D gene: -
V gene: TRBV6-6
J gene: TRBJ2-7
clone size: large
CDR3 DNA: TGTGCCAGCAGCCCGAGGGACTCCCTGTCCTACGAGCAGTACTTC
CDR3 protein: CASSPRDSLSYEQYF

D gene: -
V gene: TRBV27
J gene: TRBJ2-3
clone size: many
CDR3 DNA: TGTGCCAGCAGTTCCACTAGCACAGATACGCAGTATTTT
CDR3 protein: CASSSTSTDTQYF

D gene: -
V gene: TRBV7-9
J gene: TRBJ2-1
clone size: many
CDR3 DNA: TGTGCCAGCAGCTTCGAGTACAATGAGCAGTTCTTC
CDR3 protein: CASSFEYNEQFF

D gene: -
V gene: TRBV12-3/TRBV12-4
J gene: TRBJ1-1
clone size: once
CDR3 DNA: TGTGCCAGCAGTTCGCAATTCGGAGGGGCTTTCTTT
CDR3 protein: CASSSQFGGAFF

D gene: TRBD1
V gene: TRBV6-2/TRBV6-3
J gene: TRBJ1-1
clone size: many
CDR3 DNA: TGTGCCAGCAGTTTACAGGGGTACACTGAAGCTTTCTTT
CDR3 protein: CASSLQGYTEAFF

D gene: -
V gene: TRBV28
J gene: TRBJ2-7
clone size: many
CDR3 DNA: TGTGCCAGCAGTTTAACGGGGACCTACGAGCAGTACTTC
CDR3 protein: CASSLTGTYEQYF

D gene: -
V gene: TRBV4-1
J gene: TRBJ2-1
clone size: many
CDR3 DNA: TGCGCCAGCAGCCAAGCCCCGGGACTTCTTTTTCATGAGCAGTTCTTC
CDR3 protein: CASSQAPGLLFHEQFF

D gene: TRBD2
V gene: TRBV4-1
J gene: TRBJ2-1
clone size: medium-sized
CDR3 DNA: TGCGCCAGCAGCCAAGATGGCGGGAGGGGGAATGAGCAGTTCTTC
CDR3 protein: CASSQDGGRGNEQFF

D gene: -
V gene: TRBV28
J gene: TRBJ1-1
clone size: few
CDR3 DNA: TGTGCCAGCAGTAAATATACTGAAGCTTTCTTT
CDR3 protein: CASSKYTEAFF

D gene: -
V gene: TRBV7-8
J gene: TRBJ2-6
clone size: medium-sized
CDR3 DNA: TGTGCCAGCAGCCAAATTACAGGGACGTTAGGGGCCAACGTCCTGACTTTC
CDR3 protein: CASSQITGTLGANVLTF

D gene: TRBD1
V gene: TRBV2
J gene: TRBJ2-4
clone size: few
CDR3 DNA: TGTGCCAGCGGGACAGACATTCAGTACTTC
CDR3 protein: CASGTDIQYF

D gene: TRBD1
V gene: TRBV20-1
J gene: TRBJ1-2
clone size: many
CDR3 DNA: TGCAGTGGAGGACAGGGACGCTATGGCTACACCTTC
CDR3 protein: CSGGQGRYGYTF

D gene: TRBD1
V gene: TRBV28
J gene: TRBJ2-7
clone size: many
CDR3 DNA: TGTGCCAGCAGTTTATGGCCCGGACAGGGGAGAGACTACGAGCAGTACTTC
CDR3 protein: CASSLWPGQGRDYEQYF

D gene: TRBD1
V gene: TRBV14
J gene: TRBJ1-1
clone size: many
CDR3 DNA: TGTGCCAGCAGCATTCAGGGGGGCACTGAAGCTTTCTTT
CDR3 protein: CASSIQGGTEAFF

D gene: TRBD1
V gene: TRBV5-1
J gene: TRBJ2-7
clone size: medium-sized
CDR3 DNA: TGCGCCAGCAGCTCCCCGGGACAGGGCTACGAGCAGTACTTC
CDR3 protein: CASSSPGQGYEQYF

D gene: -
V gene: TRBV19
J gene: TRBJ1-2
clone size: few
CDR3 DNA: TGTGCCAGTAGTTACCCCGGACTGACCAACTATGGCTACACCTTC
CDR3 protein: CASSYPGLTNYGYTF

D gene: TRBD2
V gene: TRBV7-2
J gene: TRBJ2-1
clone size: many
CDR3 DNA: TGTGCCAGCAGCTTCCAGCGGGAGTGGGCTGAGCAGTTCTTC
CDR3 protein: CASSFQREWAEQFF

D gene: -
V gene: TRBV6-5
J gene: TRBJ2-5
clone size: many
CDR3 DNA: TGTGCCAGCAGCGCAGGGAACCAAGAGACCCAGTACTTC
CDR3 protein: CASSAGNQETQYF

D gene: TRBD1
V gene: TRBV20-1
J gene: TRBJ2-7
clone size: many
CDR3 DNA: TGCAGTGCTAGGGGCCGGACAGGGCCCTACGAGCAGTACTTC
CDR3 protein: CSARGRTGPYEQYF

D gene: TRBD2
V gene: TRBV28
J gene: TRBJ2-7
clone size: many
CDR3 DNA: TGTGCCAGCAGTTTAAGGGGACTAGAATCTTCCGAGCAGTACTTC
CDR3 protein: CASSLRGLESSEQYF

D gene: -
V gene: TRBV2
J gene: TRBJ1-5
clone size: few
CDR3 DNA: TGTGCCAGCAGTGAGGGCAGAGAGAATAGCAATCAGCCCCAGCATTTT
CDR3 protein: CASSEGRENSNQPQHF

D gene: TRBD2
V gene: TRBV11-2
J gene: TRBJ2-5
clone size: many
CDR3 DNA: TGTGCCAGCAGCCGAGCGGGAGTAAAAGAGACCCAGTACTTC
CDR3 protein: CASSRAGVKETQYF

D gene: -
V gene: TRBV2
J gene: TRBJ2-5
clone size: many
CDR3 DNA: TGTGCCACAACCGGGGGCCACAATCGTCAAGAGACCCAGTACTTC
CDR3 protein: CATTGGHNRQETQYF

D gene: -
V gene: TRBV20-1
J gene: TRBJ2-7
clone size: many
CDR3 DNA: TGCAGTGCTAGACTCTCGGCAGGGTACCACGAGCAGTACTTC
CDR3 protein: CSARLSAGYHEQYF

D gene: -
V gene: TRBV10-3
J gene: TRBJ2-1
clone size: many
CDR3 DNA: TGTGCCATCAGTGGGGCTGGGTTGAATGAGCAGTTCTTC
CDR3 protein: CAISGAGLNEQFF

D gene: TRBD1
V gene: TRBV7-2
J gene: TRBJ2-7
clone size: medium-sized
CDR3 DNA: TGTGCCAGCAGCTCCGACAGGGCTTCCCACGAGCAGTACTTC
CDR3 protein: CASSSDRASHEQYF

D gene: -
V gene: TRBV3-1
J gene: TRBJ2-5
clone size: many
CDR3 DNA: TGTGCCAGCAGCCAAAATCCTTCCCAAGAGACCCAGTACTTC
CDR3 protein: CASSQNPSQETQYF

D gene: -
V gene: TRBV29-1
J gene: TRBJ1-5
clone size: many
CDR3 DNA: TGCAGCGTTAGTCTGGGGGCGAATCAGCCCCAGCATTTT
CDR3 protein: CSVSLGANQPQHF

D gene: -
V gene: TRBV18
J gene: TRBJ2-1
clone size: many
CDR3 DNA: TGTGCCAGCTACCACGTTGAGCAGAAAACCTACAATGAGCAGTTCTTC
CDR3 protein: CASYHVEQKTYNEQFF

D gene: -
V gene: TRBV7-2
J gene: TRBJ1-5
clone size: many
CDR3 DNA: TGTGCCAGTTCGAATGGGGTATCGGGTCAGCCCCAGCATTTT
CDR3 protein: CASSNGVSGQPQHF

D gene: TRBD1
V gene: TRBV7-2
J gene: TRBJ2-7
clone size: many
CDR3 DNA: TGTGCCAGCAGCCGGGACAGGGGGTCCTACGAGCAGTACTTC
CDR3 protein: CASSRDRGSYEQYF

D gene: TRBD2
V gene: TRBV4-2
J gene: TRBJ2-4
clone size: many
CDR3 DNA: TGTGCCAGCAGCCAAGGCGGGAGGGATGGGGACATTCAGTACTTC
CDR3 protein: CASSQGGRDGDIQYF

D gene: -
V gene: TRBV28
J gene: TRBJ2-5
clone size: -
CDR3 DNA: TGTGCCAGCACCACGGGCGGGGAAGCTGGAGAGACCCAGTACTTC
CDR3 protein: CASTTGGEAGETQYF

D gene: TRBD1
V gene: TRBV29-1
J gene: TRBJ1-2
clone size: once
CDR3 DNA: TGCAGCGTTGGGGAAGGGACAGGCGCATGGGGCTACACCTTC
CDR3 protein: CSVGEGTGAWGYTF

D gene: -
V gene: TRBV6-2/TRBV6-3
J gene: TRBJ2-7
clone size: many
CDR3 DNA: TGTGCCAGCAGTTACCAGAATGCGGGGACAGTCCCCTCCTACGAGCAGTACTTC
CDR3 protein: CASSYQNAGTVPSYEQYF

D gene: -
V gene: TRBV5-6
J gene: TRBJ2-1
clone size: many
CDR3 DNA: TGTGCCAGCAGCTGGACAGTCTACAATGAGCAGTTCTTC
CDR3 protein: CASSWTVYNEQFF

D gene: -
V gene: TRBV12-3/TRBV12-4
J gene: TRBJ2-7
clone size: many
CDR3 DNA: TGTGCCAGCAGCGCCGGGGCCGCTAGCGAGCAGTACTTC
CDR3 protein: CASSAGAASEQYF

D gene: -
V gene: TRBV4-1
J gene: TRBJ2-1
clone size: few
CDR3 DNA: TGCGCCAGCAGCCAAGCCCCTCCCCGCAATGAGCAGTTCTTC
CDR3 protein: CASSQAPPRNEQFF

D gene: -
V gene: TRBV7-9
J gene: TRBJ1-1
clone size: many
CDR3 DNA: TGTGCCAGCAGCTTCGCTCCCGGGACCGGCGGGACTGAAGCTTTCTTT
CDR3 protein: CASSFAPGTGGTEAFF

D gene: TRBD1
V gene: TRBV27
J gene: TRBJ2-5
clone size: large
CDR3 DNA: TGTGCCAGCAGAAAAAGTTGGGCACAGGGGTACCAAGAGACCCAGTACTTC
CDR3 protein: CASRKSWAQGYQETQYF

D gene: TRBD2
V gene: TRBV20-1
J gene: TRBJ2-5
clone size: many
CDR3 DNA: TGCAGTGCTAGGGGGGGGACTAGTACTGAGACCCAGTACTTC
CDR3 protein: CSARGGTSTETQYF

D gene: TRBD2
V gene: TRBV2
J gene: TRBJ2-7
clone size: many
CDR3 DNA: TGTGCCAGCAGTGAAGCAGCGGGAACCTACGAGCAGTACTTC
CDR3 protein: CASSEAAGTYEQYF

D gene: -
V gene: TRBV6-2/TRBV6-3
J gene: TRBJ1-5
clone size: -
CDR3 DNA: TGTGCCAGCAGTTACCAGGCTCAGCCCCAGCATTTT
CDR3 protein: CASSYQAQPQHF

D gene: TRBD2
V gene: TRBV6-2/TRBV6-3
J gene: TRBJ2-7
clone size: many
CDR3 DNA: TGTGCCAGCAGTTACTTGGAGCGGGAGAGACCGAGGTCCTACGAGCAGTACTTC
CDR3 protein: CASSYLERERPRSYEQYF